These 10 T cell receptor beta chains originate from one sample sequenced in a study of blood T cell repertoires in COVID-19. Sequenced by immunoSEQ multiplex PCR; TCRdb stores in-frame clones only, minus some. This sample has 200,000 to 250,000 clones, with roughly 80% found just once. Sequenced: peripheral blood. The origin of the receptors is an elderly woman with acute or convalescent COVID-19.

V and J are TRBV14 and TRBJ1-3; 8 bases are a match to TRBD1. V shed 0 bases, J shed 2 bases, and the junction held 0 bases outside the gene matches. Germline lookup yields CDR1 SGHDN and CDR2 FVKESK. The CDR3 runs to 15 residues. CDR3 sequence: CASSQDRGPGNTIYF. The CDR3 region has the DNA TGTGCCAGCAGCCAAGACAGGGGGCCTGGAAACACCATATATTTT.

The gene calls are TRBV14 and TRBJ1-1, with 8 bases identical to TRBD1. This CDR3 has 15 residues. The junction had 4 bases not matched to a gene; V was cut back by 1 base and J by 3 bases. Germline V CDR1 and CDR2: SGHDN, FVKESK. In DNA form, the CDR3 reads TGTGCCAGCAGCCAAGCCGACAGGGGTTACACTGAAGCTTTCTTT. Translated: CASSQADRGYTEAFF.

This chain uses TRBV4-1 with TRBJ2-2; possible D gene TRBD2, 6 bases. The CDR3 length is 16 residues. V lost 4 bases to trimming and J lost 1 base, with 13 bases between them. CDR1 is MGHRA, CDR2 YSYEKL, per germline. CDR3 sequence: CASSRAGTENTGELFF. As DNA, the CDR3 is TGCGCCAGCAGCCGAGCCGGGACTGAGAACACCGGGGAGCTGTTTTTT.

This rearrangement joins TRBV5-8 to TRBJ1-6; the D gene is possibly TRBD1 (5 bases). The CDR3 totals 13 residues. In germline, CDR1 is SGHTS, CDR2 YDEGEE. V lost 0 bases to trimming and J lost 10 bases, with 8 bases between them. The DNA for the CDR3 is TGTGCCAGCAGCTTGGGGGGGGTATCACCCCTCCACTTT. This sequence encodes CASSLGGVSPLHF. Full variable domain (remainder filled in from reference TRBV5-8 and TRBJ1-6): EAGVTQSPTHLIKTRGQQATLRCSPISGHTSVYWYQQALGLGLQFLLWYDEGEERNRGNFPPRFSGRQFPNYSSELNVNALELEDSALYLCASSLGGVSPLHFGNGTRLTVT.

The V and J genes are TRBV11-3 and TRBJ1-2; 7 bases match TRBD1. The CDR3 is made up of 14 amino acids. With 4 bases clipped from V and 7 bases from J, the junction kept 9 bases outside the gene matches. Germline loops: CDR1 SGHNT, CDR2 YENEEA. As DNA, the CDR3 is TGTGCCAGCAGCTACCGGACAGGCGGGCGTGGCTACACCTTC. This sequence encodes CASSYRTGGRGYTF.

The CDR3 DNA reads as TGCGCCAGCAGTTTCCCGGGACTAGCGGGTCCCCAGTACTTC. This gives the protein CASSFPGLAGPQYF. The chain employs TRBV4-1 and TRBJ2-4, with 12 bases matching TRBD2. Unmatched junction bases numbered 10, after V lost 6 bases and J lost 13 bases. CDR1 MGHRA and CDR2 YSYEKL come from the germline V gene. CDR3 length: 14 amino acids.

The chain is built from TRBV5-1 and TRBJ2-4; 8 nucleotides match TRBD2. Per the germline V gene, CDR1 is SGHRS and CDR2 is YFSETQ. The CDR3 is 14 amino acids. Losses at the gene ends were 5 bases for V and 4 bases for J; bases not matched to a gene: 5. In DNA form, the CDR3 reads TGCGCCAGCAGGGCGCTAGCGGGTAAAAACATTCAGTACTTC. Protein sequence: CASRALAGKNIQYF.

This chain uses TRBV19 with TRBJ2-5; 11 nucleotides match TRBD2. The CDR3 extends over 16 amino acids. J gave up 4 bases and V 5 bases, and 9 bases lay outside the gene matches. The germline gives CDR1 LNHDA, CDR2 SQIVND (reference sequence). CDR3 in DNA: TGTGCCAGTAGTTCACGGGCTAGCGGGGGGCGAGAGACCCAGTACTTC. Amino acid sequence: CASSSRASGGRETQYF. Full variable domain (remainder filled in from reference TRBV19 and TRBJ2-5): DGGITQSPKYLFRKEGQNVTLSCEQNLNHDAMYWYRQDPGQGLRLIYYSQIVNDFQKGDIAEGYSVSREKKESFPLTVTSAQKNPTAFYLCASSSRASGGRETQYFGPGTRLLVL.

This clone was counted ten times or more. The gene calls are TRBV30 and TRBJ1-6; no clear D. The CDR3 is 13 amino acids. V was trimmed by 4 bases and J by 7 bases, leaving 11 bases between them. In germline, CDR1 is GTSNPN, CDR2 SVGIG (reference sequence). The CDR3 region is CAWMSAPNSPLHF. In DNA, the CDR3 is TGTGCCTGGATGAGCGCCCCAAATTCACCCCTCCACTTT.

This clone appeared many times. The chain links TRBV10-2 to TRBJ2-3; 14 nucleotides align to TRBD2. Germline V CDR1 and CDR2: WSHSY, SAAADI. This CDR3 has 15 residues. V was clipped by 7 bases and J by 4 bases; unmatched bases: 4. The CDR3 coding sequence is TGCGCCAGCACCGGGACTAGCGGGAGCTCAGATACGCAGTATTTT. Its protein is CASTGTSGSSDTQYF.